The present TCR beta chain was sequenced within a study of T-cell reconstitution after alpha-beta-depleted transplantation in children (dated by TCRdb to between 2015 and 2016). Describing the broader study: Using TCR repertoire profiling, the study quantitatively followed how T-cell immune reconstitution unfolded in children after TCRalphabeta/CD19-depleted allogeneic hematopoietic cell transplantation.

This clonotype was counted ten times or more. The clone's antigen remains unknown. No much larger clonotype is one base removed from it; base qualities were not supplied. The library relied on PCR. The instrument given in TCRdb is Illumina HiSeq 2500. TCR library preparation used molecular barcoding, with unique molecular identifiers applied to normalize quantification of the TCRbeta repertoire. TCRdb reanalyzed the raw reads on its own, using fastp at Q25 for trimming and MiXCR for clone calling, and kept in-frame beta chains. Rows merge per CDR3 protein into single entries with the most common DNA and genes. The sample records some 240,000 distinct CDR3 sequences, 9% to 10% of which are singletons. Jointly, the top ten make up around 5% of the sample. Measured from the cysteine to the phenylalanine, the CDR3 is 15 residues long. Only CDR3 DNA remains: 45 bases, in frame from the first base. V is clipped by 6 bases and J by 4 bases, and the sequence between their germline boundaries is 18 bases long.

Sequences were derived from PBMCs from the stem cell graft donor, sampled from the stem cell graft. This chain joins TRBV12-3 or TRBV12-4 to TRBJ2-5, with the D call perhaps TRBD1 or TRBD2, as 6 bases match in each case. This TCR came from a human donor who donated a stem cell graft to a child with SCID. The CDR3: CASSRGGQIGETQYF. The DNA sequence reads TGTGCCAGCAGCCGGGGAGGACAGATCGGAGAGACCCAGTACTTC.